The entry that follows covers one T cell receptor (beta chain) sequence. Its specificity is not known. Libraries were prepared by immunoSEQ multiplex PCR; TCRdb keeps only in-frame clonotypes and omits some of them. The sample holds under 100,000 clones; roughly 87% are singletons and the top ten take more than 8%. Pretreatment and on-treatment blood mononuclear cell samples were taken, totaling between 1 and 8 time points per patient. This sample is part of a study of PD-L1 blockade in urothelial cancer. Study-level background: Blood-derived samples held a median approximately 150,000 T cells.

The CDR3 runs to 15 residues. CDR1 is SGHNT and CDR2 is YYREEE in the germline V gene (reference sequence). Unmatched junction bases numbered 5, after V lost 4 bases and J lost 4 bases. Study results and caveats: Tumor-associated clones in blood expanded more at 3 weeks in durable-benefit patients.

The gene calls are TRBV5-4 and TRBJ1-1; TRBD1 matches 12 bases. Sequencing used PBMCs, obtained around atezolizumab (anti-PD-L1) treatment. The receptor was isolated from a man in his 70s with urothelial cancer. The DNA of the CDR3 is TGTGCCAGCAGCCTGGGACAGGGGGCGAGCACTGAAGCTTTCTTT. This codes for CASSLGQGASTEAFF.